The 20 T cell receptor beta chains listed next were all sequenced from one sample in a study of T cell repertoires in cytomegalovirus infection. These receptors' targets are unknown. TCRdb reprocessed the reads via MiXCR and lists one record per CDR3 protein. Of around 900,000 distinct CDR3 sequences listed, approximately 31% are singletons. The sample consisted of cultured CD8+ T cells from PBMCs, taken from culture after CMV antigen stimulation. The receptor source for this set is a human donor in good health (CMV status not recorded). Some clones in this sample may be carry-over from other donors' samples.

This rearrangement joins TRBV10-1 to TRBJ1-2; D gene uncertain. The ends were cut back, 3 bases at V and 5 bases at J, with 10 bases in the middle. Looked up from germline, CDR1 is WNHNN and CDR2 is SYGVQD (reference sequence). The CDR3 runs to 13 residues. The DNA of the CDR3 is TGCGCCAGCAGTGACGGTGGAGAGTATGGCTACACCTTC. This sequence encodes CASSDGGEYGYTF.

This chain connects TRBV6-6 to TRBJ2-7; 10 bases agree with TRBD1. With 9 bases clipped from V and 4 bases from J, the junction kept 9 bases outside the gene matches. Germline V gene sequence: CDR1 MNHNY, CDR2 SVGAGI (reference sequence). The CDR3 is made up of 14 amino acids. CDR3 in DNA: TGTGCCAGGAAGGGGACAGGGGCTCCTTACGAGCAGTACTTC. Its protein is CARKGTGAPYEQYF.

The sample holds a few counts of this clonotype. J is TRBJ2-1 and V is TRBV6-2 or TRBV6-3; TRBD1 matches 7 bases. The germline CDR1 and CDR2 sequences are MNHEY and SVGEGT. V was clipped by 2 bases and J by 8 bases; unmatched bases: 9. CDR3 length: 15 amino acids. Written as DNA, the CDR3 is TGTGCCAGCAGTTACATTCGACAGGGTGGGGATGAGCAGTTCTTC. As protein: CASSYIRQGGDEQFF.

The rearrangement joins TRBV6-5 to TRBJ2-1; a weak D match, TRBD2 (6 bases). From germline, CDR1 is MNHEY and CDR2 SVGAGI. The CDR3 is 11 residues long. V was trimmed by 7 bases and J by 12 bases, leaving 13 bases between them. The CDR3 DNA reads as TGTGCCAGCATCGGGGGTGGATTGCAGTTCTTC. Residues: CASIGGGLQFF.

This clonotype was detected a few times. This CDR3 reads CASATGSNQPQHF. In nucleotides, the CDR3 is TGTGCCAGTGCGACGGGGAGCAATCAGCCCCAGCATTTT. The V call is TRBV25-1, the J call TRBJ1-5, with unresolved D. This CDR3 comprises 13 residues. Per the germline V gene, CDR1 is MGHDK and CDR2 is SYGVNS. The V end was cut by 9 bases, the J end by 1 base, with 10 bases between. The variable domain in full, with the rest retrieved from reference TRBV25-1 and TRBJ1-5, is EADIYQTPRYLVIGTGKKITLECSQTMGHDKMYWYQQDPGMELHLIHYSYGVNSTEKGDLSSESTVSRIRTEHFPLTLESARPSHTSQYLCASATGSNQPQHFGDGTRLSIL.

The J gene is TRBJ2-3, the V gene TRBV6-1; a possible D gene is TRBD1 (6 bases). This CDR3 is built from 19 residues. The V end lost 6 bases, the J end lost 0 bases, and 25 bases lay between the germline ends. Germline assignment: CDR1 MNHNS and CDR2 SASEGT. The CDR3 spells CASSYGSSVRGLSTDTQYF. DNA of the CDR3: TGTGCCAGCAGCTACGGTTCTTCCGTCAGGGGTCTTAGCACAGATACGCAGTATTTT.

This clonotype was observed a handful of times. The J gene is TRBJ2-7, the V gene TRBV6-1; D not resolved. V was clipped by 1 base and J by 4 bases, with 11 bases between them. This CDR3 is 14 amino acids long. The germline V gene encodes CDR1 MNHNS and CDR2 SASEGT. The CDR3 nucleotides are TGTGCCAGCAGTGAAGGTGGCAGCTATTACGAGCAGTACTTC. Translated: CASSEGGSYYEQYF.

In the case of this clonotype: A much larger clone is a single base away; this may be a read error. The chain links TRBV7-2 to TRBJ2-2; perhaps TRBD1 as D (5 bases). Trimming removed 8 bases from V and 6 bases from J, with 19 bases in between. The germline gives CDR1 SGHTA, CDR2 FQGNSA. The CDR3 has 15 amino acids. CDR3 in amino acids: CASCQGVWGPGELFF. The DNA for the CDR3 is TGTGCCAGCTGCCAAGGGGTTTGGGGCCCCGGGGAGCTGTTTTTT.

The CDR3 here is CASSLARRGPNTGELFF. CDR3 sequence (DNA): TGTGCCAGCAGCTTAGCCCGAAGGGGGCCGAACACCGGGGAGCTGTTTTTT. The chain uses TRBV7-9 and TRBJ2-2, with 7 bases fitting TRBD1. This CDR3 is 17 amino acids long. CDR1 SEHNR and CDR2 FQNEAQ come from the germline V gene (reference sequence). V lost 0 bases, J lost 0 bases, and 4 bases stayed unmatched.

J is TRBJ2-1 and V is TRBV15, with TRBD1 matching over 7 bases. The CDR3 contains 19 residues. Germline V gene data show CDR1 as LNHNV and CDR2 as YYDKDF (reference sequence). The junction had 24 bases not matched to a gene; V was cut back by 3 bases and J by 10 bases. CDR3 protein: CATSSPVRNTGAGGFEQFF. The CDR3 coding sequence is TGTGCCACCAGCAGCCCCGTTAGAAATACAGGGGCCGGCGGTTTCGAGCAGTTCTTC. Filled out from reference TRBV15 and TRBJ2-1, the complete variable domain reads DAMVIQNPRYQVTQFGKPVTLSCSQTLNHNVMYWYQQKSSQAPKLLFHYYDKDFNNEADTPDNFQSRRPNTSFCFLDIRSPGLGDTAMYLCATSSPVRNTGAGGFEQFFGPGTRLTVL.

This clonotype appeared a few times. The rearrangement links TRBV7-3 to TRBJ2-1; D perhaps matches TRBD2 (7 bases). Germline V lookup: CDR1 SGHTA, CDR2 FQGTGA. The V end lost 2 bases, the J end lost 7 bases, and 15 bases lay between the germline ends. This CDR3 contains 15 residues. In DNA, the CDR3 is TGTGCCAGCAGCTTAGCCCCCGGGGGGCTAAATGAGCAGTTCTTC. Amino acids: CASSLAPGGLNEQFF.

The V call is TRBV7-6, the J call TRBJ2-7; D possibly corresponds to TRBD1 (6 bases). V gave up 2 bases and J gave up 5 bases, with 10 bases separating them. This CDR3 has 13 residues. Germline values: CDR1 SGHVS, CDR2 FNYEAQ. The CDR3 DNA is TGTGCCAGCAGCTTAACAGGGTCAGACGAGCAGTACGTC. The encoded protein is CASSLTGSDEQYV.

The CDR3 loop reads CASSLGGGSGLDEQYV. CDR3 nucleotide sequence: TGCGCCAGCAGCCTCGGCGGGGGATCGGGTCTAGACGAGCAGTACGTC. The chain has TRBV4-1 and TRBJ2-7; 7 nucleotides line up with TRBD2. There are 16 residues in the CDR3. Looked up from germline, CDR1 is MGHRA and CDR2 is YSYEKL. V lost 4 bases, J lost 5 bases, and 14 bases stayed unmatched.

Many counts were recorded for this clonotype. The V gene is TRBV12-3 or TRBV12-4, the J gene TRBJ1-2; 8 bases line up with TRBD1. The J segment lost 8 bases and the V segment lost 4 bases, leaving 12 bases of the junction unmatched. This CDR3 is 15 amino acids long. CDR3 DNA: TGTGCCAGCAGTTCCTCAGGACAGGGTGCTGTCGGCTACACCTTC. Protein: CASSSSGQGAVGYTF.

The V call is TRBV12-3 or TRBV12-4, the J call TRBJ2-2, with TRBD2 matching over 12 bases. CDR3 length equals 18 residues. J lost 5 bases, V lost 3 bases, and 10 bases had no gene match. CDR3 sequence (DNA): TGTGCCAGCAGTTTTTGGCTAGCGGGGGGGAATGGTACCGGGGAGCTGTTTTTT. Its translation: CASSFWLAGGNGTGELFF.

This chain links TRBV6-5 with TRBJ2-5; 10 bases map to TRBD2. V trimming: 4 bases; J trimming: 5 bases; junction bases outside the gene matches: 10. Germline CDR1 reads MNHEY; CDR2 reads SVGAGI. CDR3 size: 16 residues. The CDR3 region is CASSSNSGGGSETQYF. In DNA form, the CDR3 reads TGTGCCAGCAGTTCCAACAGCGGGGGGGGTTCGGAGACCCAGTACTTC.

The chain is built from TRBV2 and TRBJ1-1; TRBD1 aligns across 7 bases. V lost 0 bases to trimming and J lost 1 base; unmatched junction nucleotides: 5. The germline V gene encodes CDR1 SNHLY and CDR2 FYNNEI. This CDR3 has 16 amino acids. This chain's CDR3 is CASSEARTGSNTEAFF. CDR3 nucleotide sequence: TGTGCCAGCAGTGAAGCCCGGACAGGATCGAACACTGAAGCTTTCTTT. The whole variable domain, remainder taken from reference TRBV2 and TRBJ1-1, is EPEVTQTPSHQVTQMGQEVILRCVPISNHLYFYWYRQILGQKVEFLVSFYNNEISEKSEIFDDQFSVERPDGSNFTLKIRSTKLEDSAMYFCASSEARTGSNTEAFFGQGTRLTVV.

The sample holds a few counts of this clonotype. The chain links TRBV5-1 to TRBJ1-1, with 7 bases matching TRBD1. This CDR3 comprises 16 residues. Germline values: CDR1 SGHRS, CDR2 YFSETQ. Unmatched junction bases numbered 6, after V lost 0 bases and J lost 1 base. CDR3 amino acids: CASSLVPRTGNTEAFF. In DNA, the CDR3 is TGCGCCAGCAGCTTGGTCCCCCGGACAGGGAACACTGAAGCTTTCTTT.

The chain recombines TRBV12-3 or TRBV12-4 with TRBJ1-6, with a weak D call TRBD1 (5 bases). The V and J ends lost 7 bases and 8 bases respectively, with 15 bases between them. The CDR3 is made up of 14 amino acids. The CDR3 DNA is TGTGCCAGCACACTTTCAGGGCCTGATTCACCCCTCCACTTT. Its translation: CASTLSGPDSPLHF.

The rearrangement uses TRBV7-3 and TRBJ1-2, with D possibly being TRBD1 (6 bases). Germline V gene data show CDR1 as SGHTA and CDR2 as FQGTGA. CDR3 size: 14 residues. The V and J ends lost 4 bases and 5 bases respectively, with 14 bases between them. The CDR3 sequence: CASSSRWQGYGYTF. Here the CDR3 DNA reads TGTGCCAGCAGCTCCCGGTGGCAGGGGTATGGCTACACCTTC.